The entry that follows covers one TCR beta chain sequence. The treatment was: preoperative locoregional IRX-2 cytokine immunotherapy. This phase Ib study tested locoregional IRX-2 cytokine immunotherapy given before surgery. TCRdb's copy holds only in-frame clones and misses some; the assay was immunoSEQ multiplex PCR. The table has more than 50,000 clones, approximately 94% seen once. CDR1 and CDR2 from the germline V gene are SEHNR and FQNEAQ (reference sequence). The ends lost 3 bases at V and 6 bases at J; junction bases unmatched: 1. There are 14 residues in the CDR3. These data originate in a study of preoperative IRX-2 immunotherapy in early breast cancer.

The material was obtained from a patient treated with IRX-2 immunotherapy. This receptor was identified in a human donor with breast cancer. This chain joins TRBV7-9 and TRBJ2-3, with 12 bases that match TRBD1. The CDR3 here is CASSLGQGADTQYF. The DNA of the CDR3 is TGTGCCAGCAGCTTGGGACAGGGGGCGGATACGCAGTATTTT.